This entry features one T cell receptor (beta chain) sequence. What it recognizes is unknown. V was trimmed by 4 bases and J by 0 bases, leaving 13 bases between them. This CDR3 contains 15 residues. CDR1 is SNHLY and CDR2 is FYNNEI in the germline V gene. The data were produced by immunoSEQ multiplex PCR, yet TCRdb's version contains in-frame clones alone and is incomplete. The sample has some 150,000 clones; roughly 90% are singletons. This entry is derived from a study of T cell responses to AZD1222 COVID-19 vaccine. General study points: CD4 TCRs covered the whole spike, strongest at regions 160-218 and 743-854.

The rearrangement links TRBV2 to TRBJ2-7, with D possibly TRBD1 on 6 matching bases. This TCR was recovered from an adult in good health. This sample comprised peripheral blood, obtained on day 0 of AZD1222 vaccination. In nucleotides, the CDR3 is TGTGCCAGCAGTGGTGGGACACCTAGCTCCTACGAGCAGTACTTC. This sequence encodes CASSGGTPSSYEQYF.